Following are 14 T cell receptor beta chains from one sample sequenced in a study of blood T cells in healthy people across ages. Primers used in a second PCR of roughly 6 to 11 cycles were a sample-barcoded 5' primer and a J-beta primer mix. TCRdb fed the 5' RACE reads into MiXCR, producing one record per CDR3 protein. The sample has roughly 1.9 million distinct CDR3 sequences, approximately 40% seen once. The specimen sequenced was blood. The receptors here all came from a human donor in good health.

The chain carries TRBV24-1 and TRBJ2-3; no firm D call. CDR3 length: 13 residues. Trimming removed 4 bases from V and 2 bases from J, with 6 bases in between. CDR1 and CDR2 (germline): KGHDR, SFDVKD. This CDR3 is CATSELLTDTQYF. The CDR3 DNA reads TGTGCCACCAGTGAACTGCTCACAGATACGCAGTATTTT.

The gene calls are TRBV12-3 or TRBV12-4 and TRBJ2-7; 8 bases fit TRBD1. TRBJ2-1 matches the DNA end more closely, so the J call is doubtful. The CDR3 spans 15 residues. The CDR3 DNA sequence: TGTGCCAGCAGCCGCGACAGGGGAGCCTCCTACGAGCAGTTCTTC. Its protein product is CASSRDRGASYEQFF.

This clonotype appeared once. V and J are TRBV15 and TRBJ2-3; no clear D gene. The CDR3 extends over 15 amino acids. The germline gives CDR1 LNHNV, CDR2 YYDKDF (reference sequence). V lost 2 bases, J lost 2 bases, and 11 bases lay in between. The CDR3 reads CATSRSPSVTDTQYF. CDR3 DNA: TGTGCCACCAGCAGATCCCCGTCGGTCACAGATACGCAGTATTTT. The variable domain in full, completed from reference TRBV15 and TRBJ2-3, reads DAMVIQNPRYQVTQFGKPVTLSCSQTLNHNVMYWYQQKSSQAPKLLFHYYDKDFNNEADTPDNFQSRRPNTSFCFLDIRSPGLGDTAMYLCATSRSPSVTDTQYFGPGTRLTVL.

This clonotype was counted only a few times. This chain's CDR3 is CASSLRRQGGTGELFF. The CDR3 nucleotides are TGTGCCAGCAGCTTAAGGCGACAGGGAGGGACCGGGGAGCTGTTTTTT. The genes are TRBV7-2 and TRBJ2-2; the D call may be TRBD1 or TRBD2 (7 bases each). CDR3 size: 16 residues. Germline loops: CDR1 SGHTA, CDR2 FQGNSA. V lost 2 bases and J 5 bases, leaving 15 bases between the germline ends. Combining the CDR3 with reference TRBV7-2 and TRBJ2-2 gives the whole variable domain GAGVSQSPSNKVTEKGKDVELRCDPISGHTALYWYRQSLGQGLEFLIYFQGNSAPDKSGLPSDRFSAERTGGSVSTLTIQRTQQEDSAVYLCASSLRRQGGTGELFFGEGSRLTVL.

This chain connects TRBV7-2 to TRBJ2-7; 8 bases are shared with TRBD1. TRBJ2-5 explains the end of the DNA better; the J call may be wrong. The CDR3 runs to 16 residues. Germline values: CDR1 SGHTA, CDR2 FQGNSA. CDR3 coding DNA: TGTGCCAGCAGCCCAGGACAGGGTTGGTGGTTAGAGACCCAGTACTTC. This gives the protein CASSPGQGWWLETQYF.

The chain uses TRBV6-1 and TRBJ1-1; D is undetermined. From germline, CDR1 is MNHNS and CDR2 SASEGT. Trimming left V 3 bases short and J 5 bases short, with 7 bases between. The CDR3 has 12 residues. CDR3 residues: CASSDLGTEAFF. CDR3 nucleotides: TGTGCCAGCAGTGACCTGGGGACTGAAGCTTTCTTT.

The rearrangement uses TRBV20-1 and TRBJ2-4; 8 bases align to TRBD2. CDR1 and CDR2 (germline): DFQATT, SNEGSKA (reference sequence). This CDR3 has 13 residues. J lost 15 bases, V lost 4 bases, and 14 bases had no gene match. CDR3 bases: TGCAGTGCTACTGGACTAGCCGATGAGACCCTGTACTTC. It yields the protein CSATGLADETLYF.

The chain uses TRBV12-3 or TRBV12-4 and TRBJ2-7; D perhaps matches TRBD2 (5 bases). The CDR3 contains 12 residues. The V end lost 8 bases, the J end lost 7 bases, and 15 bases lay between the germline ends. The CDR3 DNA reads as TGTGCCAGCGGATACCTCCCGGGAGAGCAGTACTTC. This translates into CASGYLPGEQYF.

The chain links TRBV27 to TRBJ2-1, with D maybe TRBD2 (6 bases). Trimming removed 3 bases at V and 12 bases at J, with 12 bases between. This CDR3 has 12 residues. Germline lookup yields CDR1 MNHEY and CDR2 SMNVEV (reference sequence). In DNA form, the CDR3 reads TGTGCCAGCAGTTTTATTAGCGGAGGGCAGTTCTTC. This translates into CASSFISGGQFF.

This chain connects TRBV7-3 to TRBJ2-1, with TRBD1 matching 7 bases. CDR1 and CDR2 (germline): SGHTA, FQGTGA. V lost 5 bases and J lost 4; bases outside the gene matches: 11. CDR3 size: 16 residues. The DNA of the CDR3 is TGTGCCAGCAGCCGACCGGGACAGACCCTGTACAATGAGCAGTTCTTC. It translates to CASSRPGQTLYNEQFF.

The chain has TRBV7-8 and TRBJ1-5; the D is unclear. V was clipped by 5 bases and J by 1 base, with 15 bases between them. CDR1 and CDR2 (germline): SGHVS, FQNEAQ. This CDR3 spans 16 amino acids. The CDR3 reads CASSHFGRESNQPQHF. The CDR3 bases are TGTGCCAGCAGCCATTTTGGTCGGGAAAGCAATCAGCCCCAGCATTTT.

This chain joins TRBV9 and TRBJ2-1; D unclear. Trimming cost V 4 bases and J 7 bases, with 12 bases left between them. Germline CDR1 and CDR2: SGDLS and YYNGEE. The CDR3 spans 13 residues. The CDR3 nucleotides read TGTGCCAGCAGCCTAGGAGATGAGAATGAGCAGTTCTTC. Amino acid sequence: CASSLGDENEQFF.

The chain employs TRBV7-3 and TRBJ2-3, with D tentatively TRBD2 (6 bases). Germline V gene sequence: CDR1 SGHTA, CDR2 FQGTGA. V was clipped by 2 bases and J by 1 base, with 16 bases between them. The CDR3 extends over 17 amino acids. DNA for the CDR3: TGTGCCAGCAGCTTATCCCTGGGGGAGGAGGGCACAGATACGCAGTATTTT. Its translation is CASSLSLGEEGTDTQYF.

This chain joins TRBV20-1 and TRBJ2-7; D might be TRBD1 or TRBD2, each matching 6 bases. V lost 3 bases, J lost 7 bases, and 22 bases lay in between. Germline assignment: CDR1 DFQATT and CDR2 SNEGSKA (reference sequence). There are 15 residues in the CDR3. The chain's CDR3 is CSASGTDYIGGEQYF. For the CDR3, the DNA is TGCAGTGCTAGCGGTACGGACTATATAGGGGGAGAGCAGTACTTC.